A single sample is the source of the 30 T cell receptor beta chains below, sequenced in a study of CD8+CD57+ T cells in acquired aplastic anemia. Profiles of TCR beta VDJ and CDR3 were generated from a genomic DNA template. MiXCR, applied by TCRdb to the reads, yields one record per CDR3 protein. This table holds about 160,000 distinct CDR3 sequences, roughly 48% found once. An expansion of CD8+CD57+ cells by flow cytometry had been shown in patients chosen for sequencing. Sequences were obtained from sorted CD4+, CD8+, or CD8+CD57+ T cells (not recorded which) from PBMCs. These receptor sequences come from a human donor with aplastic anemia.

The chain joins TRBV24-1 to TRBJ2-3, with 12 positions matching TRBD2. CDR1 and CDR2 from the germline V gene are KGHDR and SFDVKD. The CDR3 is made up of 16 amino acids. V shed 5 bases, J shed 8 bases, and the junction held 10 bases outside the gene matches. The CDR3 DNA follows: TGTGCCACCAGTGGACTAGCGGGAGAGCTTGGAGGTACGCAGTATTTT. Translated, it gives CATSGLAGELGGTQYF.

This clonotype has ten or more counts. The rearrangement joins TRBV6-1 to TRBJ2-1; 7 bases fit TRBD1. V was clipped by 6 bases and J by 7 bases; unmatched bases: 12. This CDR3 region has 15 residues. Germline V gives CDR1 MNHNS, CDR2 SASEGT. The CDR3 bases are TGTGCCAGCAGCGCTGACAGGGCCTCGGGTAATGAGCAGTTCTTC. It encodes CASSADRASGNEQFF.

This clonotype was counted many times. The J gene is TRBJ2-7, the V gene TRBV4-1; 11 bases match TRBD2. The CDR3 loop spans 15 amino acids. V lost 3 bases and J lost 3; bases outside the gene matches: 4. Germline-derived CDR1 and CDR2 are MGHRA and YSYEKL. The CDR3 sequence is CASSQGLAELYEQYF. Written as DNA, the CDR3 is TGCGCCAGCAGCCAGGGACTAGCGGAGCTCTACGAGCAGTACTTC.

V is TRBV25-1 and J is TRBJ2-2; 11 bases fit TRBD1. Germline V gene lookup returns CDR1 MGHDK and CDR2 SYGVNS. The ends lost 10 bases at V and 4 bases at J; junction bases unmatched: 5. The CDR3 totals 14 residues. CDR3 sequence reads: CATQGTGGTGELFF. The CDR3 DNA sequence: TGTGCCACCCAGGGGACAGGGGGCACCGGGGAGCTGTTTTTT.

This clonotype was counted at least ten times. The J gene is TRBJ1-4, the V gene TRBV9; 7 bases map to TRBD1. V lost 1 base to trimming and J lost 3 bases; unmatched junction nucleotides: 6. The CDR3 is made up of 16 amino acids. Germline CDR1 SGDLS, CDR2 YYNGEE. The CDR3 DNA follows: TGTGCCAGCAGCGTACGAAGAGGGGGCGCTAATGAAAAACTGTTTTTT. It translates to CASSVRRGGANEKLFF.

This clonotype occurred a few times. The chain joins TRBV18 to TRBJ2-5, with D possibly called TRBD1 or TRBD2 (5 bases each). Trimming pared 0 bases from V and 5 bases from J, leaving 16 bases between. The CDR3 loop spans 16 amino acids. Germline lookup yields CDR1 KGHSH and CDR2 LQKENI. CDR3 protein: CASSPPVLGVNETQYF. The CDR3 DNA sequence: TGTGCCAGCTCACCACCGGTCTTGGGGGTGAATGAGACCCAGTACTTC.

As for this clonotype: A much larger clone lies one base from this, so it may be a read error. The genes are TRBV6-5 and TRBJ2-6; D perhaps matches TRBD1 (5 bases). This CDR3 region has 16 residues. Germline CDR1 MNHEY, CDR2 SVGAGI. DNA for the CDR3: TGTGCCAGCAGTTACGTGCGCGCTGCTGGGGCCAACGCCCTGACTTTC. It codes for CASSYVRAAGANALTF.

The CDR3 protein is CASRGAGTGSYEQYF. As DNA, the CDR3 is TGTGCCAGCAGGGGAGCCGGGACAGGGTCTTACGAGCAGTACTTC. The chain uses TRBV12-3 or TRBV12-4 and TRBJ2-7; 9 bases match TRBD1. J was trimmed by 4 bases and V by 6 bases; bases with no gene match: 10. This CDR3 region has 15 residues.

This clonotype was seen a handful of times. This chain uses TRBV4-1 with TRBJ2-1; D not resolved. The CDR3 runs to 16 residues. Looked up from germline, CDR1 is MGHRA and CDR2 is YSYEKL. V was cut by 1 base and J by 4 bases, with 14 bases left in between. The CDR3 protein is CASSQGVENSYNEQFF. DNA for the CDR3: TGCGCCAGCAGCCAAGGTGTGGAGAATTCATACAATGAGCAGTTCTTC.

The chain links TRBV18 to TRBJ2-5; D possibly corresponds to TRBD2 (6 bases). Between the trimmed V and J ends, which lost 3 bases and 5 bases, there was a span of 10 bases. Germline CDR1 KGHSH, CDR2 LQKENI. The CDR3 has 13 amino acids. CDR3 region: CASSPSGEETQYF. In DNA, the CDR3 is TGTGCCAGCTCACCGTCGGGAGAGGAGACCCAGTACTTC.

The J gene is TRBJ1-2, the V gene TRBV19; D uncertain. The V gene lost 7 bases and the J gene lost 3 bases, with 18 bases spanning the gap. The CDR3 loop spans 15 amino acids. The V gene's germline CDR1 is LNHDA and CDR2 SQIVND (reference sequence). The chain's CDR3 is CASIGSQPFDYGYTF. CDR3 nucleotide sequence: TGTGCCAGTATAGGGTCACAGCCGTTTGACTATGGCTACACCTTC.

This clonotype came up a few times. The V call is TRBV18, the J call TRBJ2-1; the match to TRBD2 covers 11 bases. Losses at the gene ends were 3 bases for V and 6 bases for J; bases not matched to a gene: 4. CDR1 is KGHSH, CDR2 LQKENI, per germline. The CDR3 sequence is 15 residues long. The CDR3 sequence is CASSPTSGSSNEQFF. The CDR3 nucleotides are TGTGCCAGCTCACCCACTAGCGGGAGTTCCAATGAGCAGTTCTTC. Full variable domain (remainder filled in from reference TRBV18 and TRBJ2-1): NAGVMQNPRHLVRRRGQEARLRCSPMKGHSHVYWYRQLPEEGLKFMVYLQKENIIDESGMPKERFSAEFPKEGPSILRIQQVVRGDSAAYFCASSPTSGSSNEQFFGPGTRLTVL.

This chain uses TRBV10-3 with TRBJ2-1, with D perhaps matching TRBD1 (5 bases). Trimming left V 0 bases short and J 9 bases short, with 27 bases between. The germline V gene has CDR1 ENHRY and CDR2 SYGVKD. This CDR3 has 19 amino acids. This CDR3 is CAISESQTGSVPGSTEQFF. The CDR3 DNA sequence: TGTGCCATCAGTGAGTCCCAAACAGGATCCGTGCCGGGTTCCACTGAGCAGTTCTTC.

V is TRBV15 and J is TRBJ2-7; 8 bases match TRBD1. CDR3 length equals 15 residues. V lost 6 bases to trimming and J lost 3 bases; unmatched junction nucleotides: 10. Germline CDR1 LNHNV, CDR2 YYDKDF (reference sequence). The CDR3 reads CATSSNRGTRYEQYF. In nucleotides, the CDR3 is TGTGCCACCAGTTCGAACAGGGGGACCCGCTACGAGCAGTACTTC.

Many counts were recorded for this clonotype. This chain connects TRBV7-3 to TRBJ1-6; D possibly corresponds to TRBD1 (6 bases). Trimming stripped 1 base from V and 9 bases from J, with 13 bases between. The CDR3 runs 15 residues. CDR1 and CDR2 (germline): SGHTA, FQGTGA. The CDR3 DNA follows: TGTGCCAGCAGCTTAATTGGGGGGGCAGGTTCACCCCTCCACTTT. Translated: CASSLIGGAGSPLHF.

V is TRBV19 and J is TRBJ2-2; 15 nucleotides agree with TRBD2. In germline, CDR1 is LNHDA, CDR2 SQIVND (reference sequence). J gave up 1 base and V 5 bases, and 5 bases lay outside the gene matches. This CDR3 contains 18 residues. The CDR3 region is CASSLRTSGRVNTGELFF. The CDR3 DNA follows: TGTGCCAGTAGTCTCAGGACTAGCGGGAGGGTGAACACCGGGGAGCTGTTTTTT.

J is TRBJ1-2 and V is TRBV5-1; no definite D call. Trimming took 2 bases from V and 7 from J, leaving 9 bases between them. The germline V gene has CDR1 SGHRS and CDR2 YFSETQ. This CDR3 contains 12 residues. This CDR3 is CASSLEAGGYTF. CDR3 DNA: TGCGCCAGCAGCTTAGAGGCAGGTGGCTACACCTTC. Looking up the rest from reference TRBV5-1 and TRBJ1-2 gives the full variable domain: KAGVTQTPRYLIKTRGQQVTLSCSPISGHRSVSWYQQTPGQGLQFLFEYFSETQRNKGNFPGRFSGRQFSNSRSEMNVSTLELGDSALYLCASSLEAGGYTFGSGTRLTVV.

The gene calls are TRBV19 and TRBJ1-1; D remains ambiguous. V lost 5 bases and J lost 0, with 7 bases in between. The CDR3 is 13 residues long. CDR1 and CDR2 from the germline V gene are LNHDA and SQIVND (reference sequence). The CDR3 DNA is TGTGCCAGTAGTCAATATATGAACACTGAAGCTTTCTTT. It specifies CASSQYMNTEAFF.

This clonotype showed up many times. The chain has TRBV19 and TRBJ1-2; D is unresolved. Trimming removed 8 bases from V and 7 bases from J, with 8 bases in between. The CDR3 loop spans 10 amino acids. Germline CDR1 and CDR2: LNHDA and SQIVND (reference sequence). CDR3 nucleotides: TGTGCCAGTGGATCTGGTGGCTACACCTTC. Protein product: CASGSGGYTF.

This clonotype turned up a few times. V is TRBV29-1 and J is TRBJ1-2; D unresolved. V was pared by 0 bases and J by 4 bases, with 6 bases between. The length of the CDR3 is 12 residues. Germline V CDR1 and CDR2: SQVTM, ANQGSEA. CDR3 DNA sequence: TGCAGCGTTGAAGAAGGCAGCTATGGCTACACCTTC. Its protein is CSVEEGSYGYTF.

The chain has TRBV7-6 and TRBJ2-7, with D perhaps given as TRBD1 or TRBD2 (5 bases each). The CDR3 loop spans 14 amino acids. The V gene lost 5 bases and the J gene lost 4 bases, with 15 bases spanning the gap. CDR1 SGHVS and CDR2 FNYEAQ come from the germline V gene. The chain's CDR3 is CASSPAGTQYEQYF. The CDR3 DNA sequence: TGTGCCAGCAGCCCTGCCGGGACCCAATACGAGCAGTACTTC.

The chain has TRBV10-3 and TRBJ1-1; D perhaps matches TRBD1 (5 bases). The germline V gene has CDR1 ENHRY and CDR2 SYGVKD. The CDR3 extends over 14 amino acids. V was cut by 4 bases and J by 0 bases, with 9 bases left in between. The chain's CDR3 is CAISVQGLNTEAFF. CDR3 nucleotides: TGTGCCATCAGTGTTCAGGGATTGAACACTGAAGCTTTCTTT.

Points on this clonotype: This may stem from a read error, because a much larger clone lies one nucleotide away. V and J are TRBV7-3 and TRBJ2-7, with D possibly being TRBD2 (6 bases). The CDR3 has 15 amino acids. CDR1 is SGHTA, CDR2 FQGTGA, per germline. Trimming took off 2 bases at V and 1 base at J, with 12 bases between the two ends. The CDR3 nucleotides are TGTGCCAGCAGCTTAGGGGAGGACAAATCCTACGAGCAGTACTTC. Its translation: CASSLGEDKSYEQYF. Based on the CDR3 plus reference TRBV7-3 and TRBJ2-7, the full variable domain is GAGVSQTPSNKVTEKGKYVELRCDPISGHTALYWYRQSLGQGPEFLIYFQGTGAADDSGLPNDRFFAVRPEGSVSTLKIQRTERGDSAVYLCASSLGEDKSYEQYFGPGTRLTVT.

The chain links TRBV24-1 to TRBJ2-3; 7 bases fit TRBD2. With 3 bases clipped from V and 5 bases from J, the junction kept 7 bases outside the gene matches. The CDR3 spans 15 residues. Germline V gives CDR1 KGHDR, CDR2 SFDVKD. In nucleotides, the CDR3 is TGTGCCACCAGTGATGCCAGCGGGACGGAAGATACGCAGTATTTT. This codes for CATSDASGTEDTQYF.

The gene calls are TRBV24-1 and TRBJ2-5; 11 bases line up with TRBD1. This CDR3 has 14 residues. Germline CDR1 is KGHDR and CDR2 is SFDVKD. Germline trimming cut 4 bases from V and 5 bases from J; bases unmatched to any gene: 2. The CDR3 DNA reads TGTGCCACCAGTGACGGGACAGGGGGGGAGACCCAGTACTTC. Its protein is CATSDGTGGETQYF.

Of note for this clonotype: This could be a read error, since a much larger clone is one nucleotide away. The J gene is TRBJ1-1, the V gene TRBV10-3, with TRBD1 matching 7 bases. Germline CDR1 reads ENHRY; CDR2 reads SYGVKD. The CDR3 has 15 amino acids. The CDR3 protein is CASSSLRQGETEAFF. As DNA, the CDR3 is TGTGCCAGCAGTTCTCTGCGACAGGGTGAGACTGAAGCTTTCTTT.

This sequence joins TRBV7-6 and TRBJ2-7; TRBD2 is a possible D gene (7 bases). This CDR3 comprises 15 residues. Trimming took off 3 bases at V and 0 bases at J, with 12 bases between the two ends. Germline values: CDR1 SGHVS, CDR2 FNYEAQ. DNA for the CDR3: TGTGCCAGCAGCTTGGGGGGGCCGCGCTCCTACGAGCAGTACTTC. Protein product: CASSLGGPRSYEQYF.

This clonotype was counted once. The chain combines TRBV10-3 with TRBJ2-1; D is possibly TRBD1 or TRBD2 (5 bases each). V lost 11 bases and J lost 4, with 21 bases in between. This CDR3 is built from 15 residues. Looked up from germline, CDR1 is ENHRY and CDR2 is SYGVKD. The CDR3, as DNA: TGTGCCTCTACTTTGGGTGGGGGAAGGTACAATGAGCAGTTCTTC. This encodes CASTLGGGRYNEQFF.

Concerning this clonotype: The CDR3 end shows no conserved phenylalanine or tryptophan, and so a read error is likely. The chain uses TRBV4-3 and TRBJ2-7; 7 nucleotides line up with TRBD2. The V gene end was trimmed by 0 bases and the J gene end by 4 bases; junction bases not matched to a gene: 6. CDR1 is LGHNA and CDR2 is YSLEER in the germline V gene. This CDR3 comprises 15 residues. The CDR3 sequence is CASSQDRGVGYEQYL. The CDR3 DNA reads TGCGCCAGCAGCCAAGATCGGGGGGTTGGTTACGAGCAGTACTTA.

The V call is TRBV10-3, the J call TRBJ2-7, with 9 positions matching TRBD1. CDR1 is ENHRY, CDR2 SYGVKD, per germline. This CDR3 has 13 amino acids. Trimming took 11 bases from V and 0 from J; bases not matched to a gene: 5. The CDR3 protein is CASRDRDSYEQYF. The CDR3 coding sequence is TGTGCCTCCCGGGACAGGGACTCCTACGAGCAGTACTTC.